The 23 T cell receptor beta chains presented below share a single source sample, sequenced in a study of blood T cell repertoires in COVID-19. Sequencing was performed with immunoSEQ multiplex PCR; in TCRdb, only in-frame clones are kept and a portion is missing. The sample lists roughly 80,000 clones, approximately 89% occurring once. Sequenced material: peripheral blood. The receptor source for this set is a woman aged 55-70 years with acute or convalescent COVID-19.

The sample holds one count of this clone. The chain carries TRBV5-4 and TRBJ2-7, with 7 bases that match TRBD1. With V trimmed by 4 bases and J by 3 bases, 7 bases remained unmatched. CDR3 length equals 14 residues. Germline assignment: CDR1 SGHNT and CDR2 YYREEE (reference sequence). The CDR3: CASSHDRADYEQYF. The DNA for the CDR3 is TGTGCCAGCAGCCATGACAGGGCCGACTACGAGCAGTACTTC.

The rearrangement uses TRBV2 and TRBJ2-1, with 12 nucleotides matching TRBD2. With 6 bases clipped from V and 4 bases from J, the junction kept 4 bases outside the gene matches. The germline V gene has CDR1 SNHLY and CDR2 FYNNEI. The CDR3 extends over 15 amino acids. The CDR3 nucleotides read TGTGCCAGCAGAGCTAGCGGGGGGGCTTACAATGAGCAGTTCTTC. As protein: CASRASGGAYNEQFF. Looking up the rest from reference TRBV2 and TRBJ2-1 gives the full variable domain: EPEVTQTPSHQVTQMGQEVILRCVPISNHLYFYWYRQILGQKVEFLVSFYNNEISEKSEIFDDQFSVERPDGSNFTLKIRSTKLEDSAMYFCASRASGGAYNEQFFGPGTRLTVL.

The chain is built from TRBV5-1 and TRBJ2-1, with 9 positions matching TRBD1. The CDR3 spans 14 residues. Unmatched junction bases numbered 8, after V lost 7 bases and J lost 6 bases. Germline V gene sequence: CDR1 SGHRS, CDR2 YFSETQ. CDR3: CASAQGAASNEQFF. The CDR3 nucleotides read TGCGCCAGCGCACAGGGGGCCGCTTCCAATGAGCAGTTCTTC.

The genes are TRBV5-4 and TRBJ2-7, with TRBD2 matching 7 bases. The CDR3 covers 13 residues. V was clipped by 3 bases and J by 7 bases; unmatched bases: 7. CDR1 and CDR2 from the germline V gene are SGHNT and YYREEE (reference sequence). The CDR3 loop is CASSYSGSWEQYF. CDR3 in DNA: TGTGCCAGCAGCTATAGCGGGTCGTGGGAGCAGTACTTC.

CDR3 loop: CASSLRTVAPYNEQFF. DNA for the CDR3: TGTGCCAGCAGCTTGCGGACAGTAGCCCCCTACAATGAGCAGTTCTTC. The chain is built from TRBV7-3 and TRBJ2-1; a possible D gene is TRBD1 (6 bases). CDR1 is SGHTA, CDR2 FQGTGA, per germline. There are 16 residues in the CDR3. With 3 bases removed from V and 2 bases from J, the gap between germline ends came to 14 bases.

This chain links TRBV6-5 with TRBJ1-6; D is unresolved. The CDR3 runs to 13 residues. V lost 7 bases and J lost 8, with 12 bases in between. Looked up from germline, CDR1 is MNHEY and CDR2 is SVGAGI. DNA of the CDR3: TGTGCCAGCACCAACAGAATTGATTCACCCCTCCACTTT. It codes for CASTNRIDSPLHF.

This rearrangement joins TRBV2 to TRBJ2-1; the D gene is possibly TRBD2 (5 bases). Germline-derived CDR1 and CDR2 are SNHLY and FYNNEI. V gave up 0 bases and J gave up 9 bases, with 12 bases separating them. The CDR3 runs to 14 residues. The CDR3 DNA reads TGTGCCAGCAGTGAAGCGCTCGCCGGAGGTGAGCAGTTCTTC. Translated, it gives CASSEALAGGEQFF. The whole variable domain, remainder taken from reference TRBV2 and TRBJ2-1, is EPEVTQTPSHQVTQMGQEVILRCVPISNHLYFYWYRQILGQKVEFLVSFYNNEISEKSEIFDDQFSVERPDGSNFTLKIRSTKLEDSAMYFCASSEALAGGEQFFGPGTRLTVL.

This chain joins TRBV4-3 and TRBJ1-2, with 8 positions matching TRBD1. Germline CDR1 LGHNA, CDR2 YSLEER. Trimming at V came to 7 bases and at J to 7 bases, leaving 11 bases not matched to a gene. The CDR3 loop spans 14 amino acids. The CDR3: CASTEKQGELGYTF. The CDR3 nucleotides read TGCGCCAGCACTGAAAAACAGGGGGAGCTTGGCTACACCTTC.

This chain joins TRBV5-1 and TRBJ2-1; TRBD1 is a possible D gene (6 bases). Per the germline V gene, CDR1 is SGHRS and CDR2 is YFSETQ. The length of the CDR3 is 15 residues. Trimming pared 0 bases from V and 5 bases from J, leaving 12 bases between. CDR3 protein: CASSLGMAGDNEQFF. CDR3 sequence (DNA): TGCGCCAGCAGCTTGGGTATGGCAGGGGACAATGAGCAGTTCTTC.

CDR3 sequence: CASARGGEQFF. DNA for the CDR3: TGTGCCAGTGCACGGGGGGGTGAGCAGTTCTTC. The V gene is TRBV24-1, the J gene TRBJ2-1; 8 bases line up with TRBD2. Germline-derived CDR1 and CDR2 are KGHDR and SFDVKD. The V gene end was trimmed by 11 bases and the J gene end by 9 bases; junction bases not matched to a gene: 5. The length of the CDR3 is 11 residues.

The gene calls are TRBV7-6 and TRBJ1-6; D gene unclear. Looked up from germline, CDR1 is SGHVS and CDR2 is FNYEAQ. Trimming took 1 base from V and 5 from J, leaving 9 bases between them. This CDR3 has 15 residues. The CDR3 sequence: CASSLVGRDNSPLHF. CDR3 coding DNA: TGTGCCAGCAGCTTAGTGGGCAGAGATAATTCACCCCTCCACTTT.

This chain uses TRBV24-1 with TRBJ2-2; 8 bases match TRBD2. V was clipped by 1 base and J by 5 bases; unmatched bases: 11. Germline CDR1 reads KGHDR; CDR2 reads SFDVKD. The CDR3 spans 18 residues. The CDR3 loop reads CATSDLSGGQPGTGELFF. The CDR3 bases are TGTGCCACCAGTGATTTAAGCGGGGGCCAGCCGGGGACCGGGGAGCTGTTTTTT.

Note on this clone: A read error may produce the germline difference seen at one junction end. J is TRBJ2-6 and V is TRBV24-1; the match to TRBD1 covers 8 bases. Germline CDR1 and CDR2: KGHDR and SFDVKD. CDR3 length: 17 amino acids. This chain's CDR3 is CAARHGTGDSGANVLTF. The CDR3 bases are TGTGCCGCCAGACACGGGACAGGCGACTCTGGGGCCAACGTCCTGACTTTC.

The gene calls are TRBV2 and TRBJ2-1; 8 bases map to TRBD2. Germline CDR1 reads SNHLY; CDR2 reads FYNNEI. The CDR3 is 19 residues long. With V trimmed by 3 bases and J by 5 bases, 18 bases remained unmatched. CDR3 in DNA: TGTGCCAGCAGTGATTGGTTGGACGCGCGGGGGGCTCTTGACAATGAGCAGTTCTTC. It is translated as CASSDWLDARGALDNEQFF. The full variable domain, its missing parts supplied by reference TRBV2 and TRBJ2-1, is EPEVTQTPSHQVTQMGQEVILRCVPISNHLYFYWYRQILGQKVEFLVSFYNNEISEKSEIFDDQFSVERPDGSNFTLKIRSTKLEDSAMYFCASSDWLDARGALDNEQFFGPGTRLTVL.

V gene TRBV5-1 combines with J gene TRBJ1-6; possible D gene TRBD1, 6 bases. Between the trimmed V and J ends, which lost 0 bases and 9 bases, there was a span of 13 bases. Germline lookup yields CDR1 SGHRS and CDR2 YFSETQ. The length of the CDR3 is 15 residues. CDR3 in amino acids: CASSLEGRGFSPLHF. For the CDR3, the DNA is TGCGCCAGCAGCTTGGAAGGCAGGGGCTTTTCACCCCTCCACTTT.

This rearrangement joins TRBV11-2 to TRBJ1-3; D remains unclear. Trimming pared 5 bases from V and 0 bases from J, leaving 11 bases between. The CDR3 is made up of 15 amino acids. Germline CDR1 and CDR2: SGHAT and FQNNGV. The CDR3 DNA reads TGTGCCAGCAGCCCCCGGTTCGGCTCTGGAAACACCATATATTTT. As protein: CASSPRFGSGNTIYF. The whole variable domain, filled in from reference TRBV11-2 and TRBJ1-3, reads EAGVAQSPRYKIIEKRQSVAFWCNPISGHATLYWYQQILGQGPKLLIQFQNNGVVDDSQLPKDRFSAERLKGVDSTLKIQPAKLEDSAVYLCASSPRFGSGNTIYFGEGSWLTVV.

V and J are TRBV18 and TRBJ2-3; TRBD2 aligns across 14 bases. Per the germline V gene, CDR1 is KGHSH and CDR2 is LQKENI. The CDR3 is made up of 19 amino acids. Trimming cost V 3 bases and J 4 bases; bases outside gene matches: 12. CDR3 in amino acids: CASSPTPGTSGSFADTQYF. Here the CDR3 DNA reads TGTGCCAGCTCACCGACCCCCGGGACTAGCGGGAGTTTTGCAGATACGCAGTATTTT.

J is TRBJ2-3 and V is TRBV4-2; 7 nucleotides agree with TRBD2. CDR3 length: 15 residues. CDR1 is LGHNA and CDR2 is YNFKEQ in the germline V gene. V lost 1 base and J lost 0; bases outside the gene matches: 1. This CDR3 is CASSQGEGSTDTQYF. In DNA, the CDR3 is TGTGCCAGCAGCCAAGGGGAGGGTAGCACAGATACGCAGTATTTT.

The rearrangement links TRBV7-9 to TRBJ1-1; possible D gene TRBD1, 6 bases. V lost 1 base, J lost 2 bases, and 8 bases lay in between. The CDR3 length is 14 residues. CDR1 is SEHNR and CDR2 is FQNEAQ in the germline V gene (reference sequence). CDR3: CASSLGDINTEAFF. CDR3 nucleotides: TGTGCCAGCAGCTTAGGGGACATCAACACTGAAGCTTTCTTT.

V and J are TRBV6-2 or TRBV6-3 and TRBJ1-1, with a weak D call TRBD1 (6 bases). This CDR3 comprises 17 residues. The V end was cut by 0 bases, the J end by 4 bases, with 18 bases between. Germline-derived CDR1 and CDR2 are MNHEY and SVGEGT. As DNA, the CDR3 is TGTGCCAGCAGTTACTCGGTCCTAACCACAGGGCCCACTGAAGCTTTCTTT. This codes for CASSYSVLTTGPTEAFF.

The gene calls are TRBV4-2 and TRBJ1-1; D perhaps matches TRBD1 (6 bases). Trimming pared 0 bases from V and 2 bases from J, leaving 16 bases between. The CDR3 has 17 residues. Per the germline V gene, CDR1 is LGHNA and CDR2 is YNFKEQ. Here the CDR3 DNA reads TGTGCCAGCAGCCAAGAAGGGGGAGGGAGATTCAACACTGAAGCTTTCTTT. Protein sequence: CASSQEGGGRFNTEAFF.

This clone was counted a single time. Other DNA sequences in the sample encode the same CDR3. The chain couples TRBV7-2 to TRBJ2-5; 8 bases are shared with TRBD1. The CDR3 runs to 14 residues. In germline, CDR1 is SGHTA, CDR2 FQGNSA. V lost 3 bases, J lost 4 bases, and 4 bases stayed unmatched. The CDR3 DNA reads TGTGCCAGCAGCTTCGACAGGGGTGGAGAGACCCAGTACTTC. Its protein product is CASSFDRGGETQYF.

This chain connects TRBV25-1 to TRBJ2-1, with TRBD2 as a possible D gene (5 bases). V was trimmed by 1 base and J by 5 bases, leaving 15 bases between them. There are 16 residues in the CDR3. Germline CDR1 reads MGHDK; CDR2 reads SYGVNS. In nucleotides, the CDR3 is TGTGCCAGCAGTGAATGGAAGAGCGGAAGAGACAATGAGCAGTTCTTC. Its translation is CASSEWKSGRDNEQFF.